This entry describes one T cell receptor (beta chain). This entry is derived from a study of blood T cell repertoires in COVID-19. Study summary: Samples came from the United States, Italy and Spain, spanning acute and convalescent COVID-19. From T cells, B-cell-depleted T cells, or PBMCs came the material, which was cDNA or gDNA.

Trimming removed 7 bases from V and 5 bases from J; junction bases left unmatched: 15. Germline V lookup: CDR1 SNHLY, CDR2 FYNNEI. The CDR3 contains 16 residues. Per the original methods: Amplifying reference gene primers gave estimates of nucleated cell counts. Profiling relied on immunoSEQ multiplex PCR, and the TCRdb table lists in-frame clones only, not all of them. The DNA gave D and trimming, while V, J and clone size come from that table. This table holds about 270,000 clones, under 90% found once. This sequence was found in a human donor in a cohort sampled during active COVID-19. The chain links TRBV2 to TRBJ2-5, with 8 bases that match TRBD1. The source material was peripheral blood. The CDR3 reads CASITGTGTNGETQYF. Here the CDR3 DNA reads TGTGCCAGCATAACCGGGACAGGCACGAACGGGGAGACCCAGTACTTC.